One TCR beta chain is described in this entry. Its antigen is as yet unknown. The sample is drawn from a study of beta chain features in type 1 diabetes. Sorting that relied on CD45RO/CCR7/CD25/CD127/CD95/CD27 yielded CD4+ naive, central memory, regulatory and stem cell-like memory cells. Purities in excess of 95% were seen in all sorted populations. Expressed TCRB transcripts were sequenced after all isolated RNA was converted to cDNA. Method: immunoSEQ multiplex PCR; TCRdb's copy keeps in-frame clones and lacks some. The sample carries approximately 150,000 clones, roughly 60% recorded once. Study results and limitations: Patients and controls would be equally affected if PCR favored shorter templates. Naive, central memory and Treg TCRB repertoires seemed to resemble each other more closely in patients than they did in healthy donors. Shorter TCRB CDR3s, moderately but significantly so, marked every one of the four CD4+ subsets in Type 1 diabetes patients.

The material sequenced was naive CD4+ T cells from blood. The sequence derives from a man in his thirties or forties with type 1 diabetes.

The CDR3 DNA sequence: TGTGCCTGGAGCAACGGGGCACCTGCAACTAATGAAAAACTGTTTTTT. Protein product: CAWSNGAPATNEKLFF. The chain recombines TRBV30 with TRBJ1-4; a possible D gene is TRBD1 (5 bases). The CDR3 length is 16 residues. Trimming shortened V by 3 bases and J by 0 bases, and 14 bases separated the two germline ends. CDR1 is GTSNPN and CDR2 is SVGIG in the germline V gene (reference sequence). Drawing the rest from reference TRBV30 and TRBJ1-4, the complete variable domain is SQTIHQWPATLVQPVGSPLSLECTVEGTSNPNLYWYRQAAGRGLQLLFYSVGIGQISSEVPQNLSASRPQDRQFILSSKKLLLSDSGFYLCAWSNGAPATNEKLFFGSGTQLSVL.